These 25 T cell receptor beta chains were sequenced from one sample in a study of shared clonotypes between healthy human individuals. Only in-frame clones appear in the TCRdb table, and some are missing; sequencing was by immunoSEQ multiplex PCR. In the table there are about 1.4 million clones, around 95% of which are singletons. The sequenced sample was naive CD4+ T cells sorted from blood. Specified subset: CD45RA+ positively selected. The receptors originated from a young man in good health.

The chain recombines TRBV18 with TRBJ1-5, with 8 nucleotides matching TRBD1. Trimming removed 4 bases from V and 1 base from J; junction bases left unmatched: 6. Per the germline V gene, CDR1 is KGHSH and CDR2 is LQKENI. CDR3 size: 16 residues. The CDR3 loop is CASSLGQGGSNQPQHF. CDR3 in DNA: TGTGCCAGCTCACTAGGACAGGGCGGGAGCAATCAGCCCCAGCATTTT.

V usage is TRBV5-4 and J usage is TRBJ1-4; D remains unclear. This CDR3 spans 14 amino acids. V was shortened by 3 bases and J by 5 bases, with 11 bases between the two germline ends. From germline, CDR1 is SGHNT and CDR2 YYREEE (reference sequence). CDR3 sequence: CASSSYTRNEKLFF. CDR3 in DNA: TGTGCCAGCAGCTCCTACACCAGGAATGAAAAACTGTTTTTT.

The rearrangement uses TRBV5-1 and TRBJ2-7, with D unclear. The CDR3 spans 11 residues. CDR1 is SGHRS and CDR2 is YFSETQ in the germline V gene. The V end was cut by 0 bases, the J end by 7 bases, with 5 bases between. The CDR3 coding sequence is TGCGCCAGCAGCTTGGCGCAAGAGCAGTACTTC. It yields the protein CASSLAQEQYF.

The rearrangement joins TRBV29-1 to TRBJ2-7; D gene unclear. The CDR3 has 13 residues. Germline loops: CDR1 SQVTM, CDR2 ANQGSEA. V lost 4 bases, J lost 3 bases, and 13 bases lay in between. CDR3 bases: TGCAGCGTTGTTTTGTGGGCCCGCTACGAGCAGTACTTC. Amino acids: CSVVLWARYEQYF.

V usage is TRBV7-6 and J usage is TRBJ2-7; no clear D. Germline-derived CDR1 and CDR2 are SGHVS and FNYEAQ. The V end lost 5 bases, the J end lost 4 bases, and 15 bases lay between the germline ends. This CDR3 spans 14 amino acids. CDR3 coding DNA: TGTGCCAGCAGCCAACTTCCAGGCCCGTACGAGCAGTACTTC. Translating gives CASSQLPGPYEQYF.

CDR3 sequence: CASSLVGGSYNEQFF. The CDR3 DNA follows: TGCGCCAGCAGCTTGGTCGGGGGCTCCTACAATGAGCAGTTCTTC. V and J are TRBV5-1 and TRBJ2-1; a weak D match, TRBD2 (6 bases). The germline V and J ends were trimmed by 0 bases and 0 bases, with 7 bases remaining between them. CDR1 is SGHRS, CDR2 YFSETQ, per germline. This CDR3 region has 15 residues.

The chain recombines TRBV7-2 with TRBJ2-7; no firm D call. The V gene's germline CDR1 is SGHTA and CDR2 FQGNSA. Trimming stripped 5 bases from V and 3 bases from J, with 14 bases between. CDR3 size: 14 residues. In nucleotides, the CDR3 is TGTGCCAGCAGCGCCGAGCCGCTGTACTACGAGCAGTACTTC. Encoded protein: CASSAEPLYYEQYF.

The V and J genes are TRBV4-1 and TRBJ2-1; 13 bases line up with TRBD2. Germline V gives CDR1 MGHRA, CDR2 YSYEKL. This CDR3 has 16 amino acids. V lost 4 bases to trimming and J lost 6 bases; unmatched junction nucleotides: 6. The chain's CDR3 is CASSRLAGGLVNEQFF. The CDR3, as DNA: TGCGCCAGCAGCCGACTAGCGGGAGGACTGGTCAATGAGCAGTTCTTC.

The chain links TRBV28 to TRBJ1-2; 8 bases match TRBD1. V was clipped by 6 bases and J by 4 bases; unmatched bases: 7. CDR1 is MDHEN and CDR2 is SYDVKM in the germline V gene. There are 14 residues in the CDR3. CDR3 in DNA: TGTGCCAGCAGCCCAGGACAGGGTACCTATGGCTACACCTTC. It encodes CASSPGQGTYGYTF.

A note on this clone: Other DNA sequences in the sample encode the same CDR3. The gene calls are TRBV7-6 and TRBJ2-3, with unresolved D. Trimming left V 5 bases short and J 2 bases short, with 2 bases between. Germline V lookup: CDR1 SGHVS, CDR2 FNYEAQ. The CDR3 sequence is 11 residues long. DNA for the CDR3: TGTGCCAGCAGCATCACAGATACGCAGTATTTT. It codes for CASSITDTQYF.

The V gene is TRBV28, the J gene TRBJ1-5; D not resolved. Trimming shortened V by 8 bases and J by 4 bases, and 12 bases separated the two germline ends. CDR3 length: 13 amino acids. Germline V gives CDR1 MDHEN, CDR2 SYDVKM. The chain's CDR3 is CASLSSGNQPQHF. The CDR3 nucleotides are TGTGCCAGCCTCAGCAGCGGGAATCAGCCCCAGCATTTT.

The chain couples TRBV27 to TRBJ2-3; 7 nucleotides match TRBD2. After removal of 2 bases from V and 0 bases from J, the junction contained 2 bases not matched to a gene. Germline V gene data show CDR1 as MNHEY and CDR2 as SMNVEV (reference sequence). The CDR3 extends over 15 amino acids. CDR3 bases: TGTGCCAGCAGTTTAAGCGGGGCTAGCACAGATACGCAGTATTTT. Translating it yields CASSLSGASTDTQYF.

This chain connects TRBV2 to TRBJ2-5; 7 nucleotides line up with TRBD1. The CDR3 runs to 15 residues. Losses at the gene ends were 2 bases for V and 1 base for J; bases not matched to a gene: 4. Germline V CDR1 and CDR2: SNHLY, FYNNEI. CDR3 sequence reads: CASSELRTGQETQYF. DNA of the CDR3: TGTGCCAGCAGTGAACTTAGGACAGGCCAAGAGACCCAGTACTTC.

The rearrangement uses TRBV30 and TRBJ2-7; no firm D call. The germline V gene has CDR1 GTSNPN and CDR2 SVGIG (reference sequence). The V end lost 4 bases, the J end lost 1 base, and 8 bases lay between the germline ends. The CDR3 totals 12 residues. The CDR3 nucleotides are TGTGCCTGGAATATGAGGTCCTACGAGCAGTACTTC. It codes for CAWNMRSYEQYF.

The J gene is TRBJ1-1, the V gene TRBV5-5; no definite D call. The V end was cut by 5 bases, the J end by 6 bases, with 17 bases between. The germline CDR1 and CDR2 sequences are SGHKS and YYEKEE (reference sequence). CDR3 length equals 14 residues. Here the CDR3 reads CASSYLYESAEAFF. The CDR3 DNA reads TGTGCCAGCAGTTATCTGTACGAGTCCGCTGAAGCTTTCTTT.

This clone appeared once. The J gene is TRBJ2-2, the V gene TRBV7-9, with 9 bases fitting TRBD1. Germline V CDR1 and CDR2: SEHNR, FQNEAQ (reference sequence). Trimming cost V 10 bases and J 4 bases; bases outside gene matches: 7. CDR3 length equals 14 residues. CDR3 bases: TGTGCCAACCCCGGGACAGGGACCACCGGGGAGCTGTTTTTT. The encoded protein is CANPGTGTTGELFF.

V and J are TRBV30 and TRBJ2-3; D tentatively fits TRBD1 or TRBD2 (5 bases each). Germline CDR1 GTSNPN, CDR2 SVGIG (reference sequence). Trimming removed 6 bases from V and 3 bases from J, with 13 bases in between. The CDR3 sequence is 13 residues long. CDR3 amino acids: CACRGAGTDTQYF. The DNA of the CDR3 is TGTGCCTGTAGAGGGGCAGGTACAGATACGCAGTATTTT.

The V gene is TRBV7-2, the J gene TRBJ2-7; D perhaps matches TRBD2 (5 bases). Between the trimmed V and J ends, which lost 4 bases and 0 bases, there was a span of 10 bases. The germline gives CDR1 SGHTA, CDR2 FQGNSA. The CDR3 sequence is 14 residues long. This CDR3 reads CASSSVGSSYEQYF. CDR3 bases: TGTGCCAGCAGCTCGGTGGGGAGCTCCTACGAGCAGTACTTC.

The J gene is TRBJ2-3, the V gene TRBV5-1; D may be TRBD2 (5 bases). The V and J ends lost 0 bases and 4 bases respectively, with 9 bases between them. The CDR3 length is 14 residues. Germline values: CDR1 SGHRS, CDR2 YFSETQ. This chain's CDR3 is CASSLGQRSDTQYF. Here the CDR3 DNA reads TGCGCCAGCAGCTTGGGGCAGCGGTCAGATACGCAGTATTTT.

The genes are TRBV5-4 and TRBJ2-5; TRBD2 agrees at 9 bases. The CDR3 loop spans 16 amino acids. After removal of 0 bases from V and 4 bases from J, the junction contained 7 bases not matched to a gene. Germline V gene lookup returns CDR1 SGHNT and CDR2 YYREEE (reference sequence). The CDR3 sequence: CASSLAASGMGETQYF. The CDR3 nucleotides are TGTGCCAGCAGCTTGGCGGCTAGCGGGATGGGAGAGACCCAGTACTTC.

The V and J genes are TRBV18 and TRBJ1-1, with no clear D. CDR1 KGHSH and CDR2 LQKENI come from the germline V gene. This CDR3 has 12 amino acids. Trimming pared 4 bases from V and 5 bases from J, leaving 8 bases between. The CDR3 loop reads CASSLLGTEAFF. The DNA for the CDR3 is TGTGCCAGCTCACTCCTCGGGACTGAAGCTTTCTTT.

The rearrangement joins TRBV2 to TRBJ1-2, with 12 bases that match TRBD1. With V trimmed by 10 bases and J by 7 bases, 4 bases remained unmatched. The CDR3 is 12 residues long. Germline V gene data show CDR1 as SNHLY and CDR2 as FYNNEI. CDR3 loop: CATGTGGGGYTF. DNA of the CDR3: TGTGCCACCGGGACAGGGGGCGGTGGCTACACCTTC. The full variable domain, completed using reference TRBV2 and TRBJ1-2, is EPEVTQTPSHQVTQMGQEVILRCVPISNHLYFYWYRQILGQKVEFLVSFYNNEISEKSEIFDDQFSVERPDGSNFTLKIRSTKLEDSAMYFCATGTGGGGYTFGSGTRLTVV.

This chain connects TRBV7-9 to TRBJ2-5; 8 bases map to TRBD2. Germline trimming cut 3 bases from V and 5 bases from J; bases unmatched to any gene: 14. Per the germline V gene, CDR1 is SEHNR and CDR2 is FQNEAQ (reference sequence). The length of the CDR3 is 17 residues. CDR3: CASSFRSGSLFMETQYF. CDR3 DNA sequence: TGTGCCAGCAGCTTTAGGAGCGGGAGCCTGTTTATGGAGACCCAGTACTTC.

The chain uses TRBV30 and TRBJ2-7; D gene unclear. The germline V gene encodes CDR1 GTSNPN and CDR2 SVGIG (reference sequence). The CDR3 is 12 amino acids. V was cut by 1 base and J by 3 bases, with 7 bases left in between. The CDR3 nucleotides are TGTGCCTGGAGTGGCCCTTTCTACGAGCAGTACTTC. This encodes CAWSGPFYEQYF. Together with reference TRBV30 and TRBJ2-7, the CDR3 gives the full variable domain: SQTIHQWPATLVQPVGSPLSLECTVEGTSNPNLYWYRQAAGRGLQLLFYSVGIGQISSEVPQNLSASRPQDRQFILSSKKLLLSDSGFYLCAWSGPFYEQYFGPGTRLTVT.

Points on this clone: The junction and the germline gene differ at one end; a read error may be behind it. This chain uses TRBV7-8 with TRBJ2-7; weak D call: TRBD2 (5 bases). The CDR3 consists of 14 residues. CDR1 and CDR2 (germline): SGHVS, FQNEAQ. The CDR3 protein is CASSLADYSYEQYF. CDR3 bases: TGTGCCAGCAGCCTAGCAGACTATTCCTACGAGCAGTACTTC. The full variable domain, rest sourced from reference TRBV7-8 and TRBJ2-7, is GAGVSQSPRYKVAKRGQDVALRCDPISGHVSLFWYQQALGQGPEFLTYFQNEAQLDKSGLPSDRFFAERPEGSVSTLKIQRTQQEDSAVYLCASSLADYSYEQYFGPGTRLTVT.